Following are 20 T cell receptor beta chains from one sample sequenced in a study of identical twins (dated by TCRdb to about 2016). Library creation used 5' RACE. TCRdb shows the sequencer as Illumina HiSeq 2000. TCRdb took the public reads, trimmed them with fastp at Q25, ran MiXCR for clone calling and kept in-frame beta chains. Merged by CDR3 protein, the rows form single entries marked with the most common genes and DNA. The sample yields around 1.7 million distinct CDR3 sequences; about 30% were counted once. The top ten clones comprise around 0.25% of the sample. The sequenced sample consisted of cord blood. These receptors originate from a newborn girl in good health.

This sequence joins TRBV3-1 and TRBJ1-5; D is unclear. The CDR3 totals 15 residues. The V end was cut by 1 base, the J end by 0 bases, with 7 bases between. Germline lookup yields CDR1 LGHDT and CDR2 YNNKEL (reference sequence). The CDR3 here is CASSQGGLSNQPQHF. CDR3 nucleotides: TGTGCCAGCAGCCAAGGAGGGCTTAGCAATCAGCCCCAGCATTTT.

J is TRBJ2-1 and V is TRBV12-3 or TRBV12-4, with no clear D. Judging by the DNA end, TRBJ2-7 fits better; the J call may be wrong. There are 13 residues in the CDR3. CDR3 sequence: CASSWANYNEQYF. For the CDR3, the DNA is TGTGCCAGCAGTTGGGCCAACTACAATGAGCAGTACTTC.

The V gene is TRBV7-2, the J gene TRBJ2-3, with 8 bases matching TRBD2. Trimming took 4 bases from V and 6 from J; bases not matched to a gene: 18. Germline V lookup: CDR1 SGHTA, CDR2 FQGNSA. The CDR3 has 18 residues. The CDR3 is CASSSDKSSGRVLDTQYF. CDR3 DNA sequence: TGTGCCAGCAGCTCCGACAAATCGAGCGGGAGAGTATTGGATACGCAGTATTTT.

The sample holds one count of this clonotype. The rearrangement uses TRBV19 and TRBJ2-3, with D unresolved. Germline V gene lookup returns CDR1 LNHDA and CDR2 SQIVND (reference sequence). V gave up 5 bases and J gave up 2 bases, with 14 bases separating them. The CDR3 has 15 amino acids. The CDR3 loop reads CASSSAALLTDTQYF. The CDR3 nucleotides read TGTGCCAGTAGTTCTGCGGCTCTCCTCACAGATACGCAGTATTTT.

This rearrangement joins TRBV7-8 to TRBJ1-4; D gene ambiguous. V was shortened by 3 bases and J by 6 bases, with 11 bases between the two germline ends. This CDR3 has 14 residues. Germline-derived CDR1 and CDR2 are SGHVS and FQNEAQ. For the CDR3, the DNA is TGTGCCAGCAGCTTGTCGGTGCCCCATGAAAAACTGTTTTTT. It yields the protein CASSLSVPHEKLFF.

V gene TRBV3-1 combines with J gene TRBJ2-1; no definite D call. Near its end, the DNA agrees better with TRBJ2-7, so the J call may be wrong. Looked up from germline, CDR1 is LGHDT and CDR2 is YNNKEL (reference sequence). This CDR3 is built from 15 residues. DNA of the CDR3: TGTGCCAGCAGCCAAGTGTACAGCTCCTACAATGAGCAGTACTTC. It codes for CASSQVYSSYNEQYF.

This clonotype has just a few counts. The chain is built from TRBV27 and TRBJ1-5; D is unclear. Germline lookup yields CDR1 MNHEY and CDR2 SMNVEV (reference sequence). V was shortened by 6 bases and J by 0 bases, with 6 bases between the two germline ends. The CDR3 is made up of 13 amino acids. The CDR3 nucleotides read TGTGCCAGCAGACTATATAGCAATCAGCCCCAGCATTTT. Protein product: CASRLYSNQPQHF.

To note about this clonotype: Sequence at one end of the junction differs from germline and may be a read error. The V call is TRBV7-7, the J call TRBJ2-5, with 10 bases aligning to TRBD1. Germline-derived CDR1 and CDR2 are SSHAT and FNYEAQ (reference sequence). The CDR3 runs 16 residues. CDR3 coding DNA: TGTGCTAGCAGCTCGGGACAGGGGTACCGCCAAGAGACCCAGTACTTC. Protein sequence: CASSSGQGYRQETQYF.

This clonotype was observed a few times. DNA for the CDR3: TGTGCCAGCAGTTACTCTCCTGTTAGCGGGGGGAGCGCAGATACGCAGTATTTT. Translated, it gives CASSYSPVSGGSADTQYF. The V gene is TRBV6-5, the J gene TRBJ2-3, with 10 bases aligning to TRBD2. The CDR3 covers 18 residues. Germline values: CDR1 MNHEY, CDR2 SVGAGI. With 0 bases clipped from V and 4 bases from J, the junction kept 10 bases outside the gene matches.

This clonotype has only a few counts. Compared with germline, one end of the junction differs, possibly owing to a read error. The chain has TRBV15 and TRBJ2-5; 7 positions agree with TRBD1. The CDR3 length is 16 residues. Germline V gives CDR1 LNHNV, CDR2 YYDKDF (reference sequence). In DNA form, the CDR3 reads TGTGCCACCAGCAGAGATAGGGGGCGGTGGGAAGAGACCCGGTACTTC. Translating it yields CATSRDRGRWEETRYF.

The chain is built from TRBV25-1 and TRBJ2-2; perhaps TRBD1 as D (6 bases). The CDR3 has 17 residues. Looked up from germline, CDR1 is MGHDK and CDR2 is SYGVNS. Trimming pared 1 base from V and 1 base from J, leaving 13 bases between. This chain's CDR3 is CASSEWQGSGNTGELFF. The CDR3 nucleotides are TGTGCCAGCAGTGAATGGCAGGGGTCAGGGAACACCGGGGAGCTGTTTTTT.

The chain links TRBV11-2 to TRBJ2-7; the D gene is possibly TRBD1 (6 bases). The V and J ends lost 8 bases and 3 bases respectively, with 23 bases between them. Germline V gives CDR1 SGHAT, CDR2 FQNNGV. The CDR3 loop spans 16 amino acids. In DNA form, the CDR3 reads TGTGCCAGCGCCAGGGGAGCCAGTAAGGCGCTCTACGAGCAGTACTTC. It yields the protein CASARGASKALYEQYF. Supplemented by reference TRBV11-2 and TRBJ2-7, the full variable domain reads EAGVAQSPRYKIIEKRQSVAFWCNPISGHATLYWYQQILGQGPKLLIQFQNNGVVDDSQLPKDRFSAERLKGVDSTLKIQPAKLEDSAVYLCASARGASKALYEQYFGPGTRLTVT.

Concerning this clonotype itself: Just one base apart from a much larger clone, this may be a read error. CDR3 loop: CSARTENTEAFF. CDR3 nucleotides: TGCAGTGCTAGGACAGAGAACACTGAAGCTTTCTTT. The chain links TRBV20-1 to TRBJ1-1; D is perhaps TRBD1 (5 bases). Trimming pared 3 bases from V and 1 base from J, leaving 6 bases between. Germline V gene sequence: CDR1 DFQATT, CDR2 SNEGSKA (reference sequence). The CDR3 runs to 12 residues.

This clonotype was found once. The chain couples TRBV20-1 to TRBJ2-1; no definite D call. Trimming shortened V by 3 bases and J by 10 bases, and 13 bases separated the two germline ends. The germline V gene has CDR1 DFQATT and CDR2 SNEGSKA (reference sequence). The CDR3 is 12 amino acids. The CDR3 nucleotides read TGCAGTGCTAGCCGAGCACCCTACGAGCAGTTCTTC. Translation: CSASRAPYEQFF.

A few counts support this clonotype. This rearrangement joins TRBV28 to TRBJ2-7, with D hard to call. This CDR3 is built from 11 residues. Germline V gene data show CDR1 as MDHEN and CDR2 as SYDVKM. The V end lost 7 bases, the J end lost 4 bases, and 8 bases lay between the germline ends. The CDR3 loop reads CASKSIYEQYF. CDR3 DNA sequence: TGTGCCAGCAAGTCGATTTACGAGCAGTACTTC.

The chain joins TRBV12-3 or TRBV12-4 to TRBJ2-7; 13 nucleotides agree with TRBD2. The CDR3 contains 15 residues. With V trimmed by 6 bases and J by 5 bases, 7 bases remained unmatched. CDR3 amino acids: CASSPTSGRAHEQYF. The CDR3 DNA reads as TGTGCCAGCAGCCCTACTAGCGGGAGGGCCCACGAGCAGTACTTC.

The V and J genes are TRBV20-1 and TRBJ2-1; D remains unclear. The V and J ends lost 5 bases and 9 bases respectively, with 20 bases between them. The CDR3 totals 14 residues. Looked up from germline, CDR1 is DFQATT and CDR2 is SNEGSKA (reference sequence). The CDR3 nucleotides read TGCAGTGCTTTTGCCTGGCTGGATGGCGGTGAGCAGTTCTTC. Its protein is CSAFAWLDGGEQFF.

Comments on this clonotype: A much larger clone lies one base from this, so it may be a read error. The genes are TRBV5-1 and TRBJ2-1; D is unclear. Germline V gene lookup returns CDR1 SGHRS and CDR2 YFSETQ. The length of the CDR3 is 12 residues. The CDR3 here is CASSLTHNEQVF. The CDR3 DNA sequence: TGCGCCAGCAGCTTGACCCACAATGAGCAGGTCTTC.

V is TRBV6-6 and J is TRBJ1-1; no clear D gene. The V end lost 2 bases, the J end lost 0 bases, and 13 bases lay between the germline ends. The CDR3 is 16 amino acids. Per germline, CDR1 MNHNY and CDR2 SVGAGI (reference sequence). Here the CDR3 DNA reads TGTGCCAGCAGTTACCCTACTTCGGGTTTGAACACTGAAGCTTTCTTT. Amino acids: CASSYPTSGLNTEAFF.

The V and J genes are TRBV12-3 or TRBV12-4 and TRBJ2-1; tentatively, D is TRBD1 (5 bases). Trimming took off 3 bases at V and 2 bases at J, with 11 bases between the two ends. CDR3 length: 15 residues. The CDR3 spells CASSFARDPYNEQFF. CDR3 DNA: TGTGCCAGCAGTTTCGCCAGGGATCCCTACAATGAGCAGTTCTTC.